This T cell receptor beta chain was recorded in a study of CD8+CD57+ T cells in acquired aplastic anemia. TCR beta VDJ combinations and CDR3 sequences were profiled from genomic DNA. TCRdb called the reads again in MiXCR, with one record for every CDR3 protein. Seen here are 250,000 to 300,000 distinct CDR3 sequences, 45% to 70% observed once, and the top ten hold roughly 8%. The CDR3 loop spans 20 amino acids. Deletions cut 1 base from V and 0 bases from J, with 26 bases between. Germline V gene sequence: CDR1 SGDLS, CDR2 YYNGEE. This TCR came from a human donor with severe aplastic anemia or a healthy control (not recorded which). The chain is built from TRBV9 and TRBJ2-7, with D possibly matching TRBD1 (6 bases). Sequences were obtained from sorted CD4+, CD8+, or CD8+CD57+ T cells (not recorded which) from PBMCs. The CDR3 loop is CASSVTDTPGLEGGSYEQYF. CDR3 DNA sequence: TGTGCCAGCAGCGTAACAGATACACCAGGATTGGAAGGGGGCTCCTACGAGCAGTACTTC.